A selection of T cell receptor beta chains follows, all from one sample in a study of Ad26.COV2.S vaccination and SARS-CoV-2 variants. Some clones are missing from TCRdb's copy, which holds only in-frame ones; the method was immunoSEQ multiplex PCR. The sample lists under 250,000 clones, around 88% occurring once. The source was peripheral blood, collected in a trial of Ad26.COV2.S vaccine versus placebo. The source is a person between 18 and 60 years old who received the Ad26.COV2.S COVID-19 vaccine or a placebo. The CDR3 runs from the conserved cysteine through the conserved F or W. Fields, in order: D gene, V gene, J gene, clone size, CDR3 protein, CDR3 DNA. The D gene is left open where the match is weak. Size is omitted from some rows. Given values are once, few, many or a class for expanded clones.

TRBD1	TRBV6-6	TRBJ1-2	once	CASTPTDRMDYGYTF	TGTGCCAGCACCCCTACGGACAGGATGGACTATGGCTACACCTTC
TRBD1	TRBV7-8	TRBJ2-2	.	CASSLATGRTGELFF	TGTGCCAGCAGCTTAGCGACAGGGCGCACCGGGGAGCTGTTTTTT
TRBD1	TRBV19	TRBJ2-3	.	CASSQTGGTDTQYF	TGTGCCAGTAGTCAGACAGGGGGCACAGATACGCAGTATTTT
.	TRBV18	TRBJ2-4	.	CASSLRDGELNIQYF	TGTGCCAGCTCACTACGGGACGGGGAATTAAACATTCAGTACTTC
.	TRBV30	TRBJ1-4	.	CAWSVGQSTNEKLFF	TGTGCCTGGAGTGTAGGGCAATCAACTAATGAAAAACTGTTTTTT
TRBD2	TRBV11-2	TRBJ2-3	.	CASSKLAGVDTQYF	TGTGCCAGCAGCAAATTAGCGGGGGTGGATACGCAGTATTTT
TRBD2	TRBV9	TRBJ2-3	once	CASSDYGGSQYF	TGTGCCAGCAGCGACTACGGGGGGTCGCAGTATTTT
TRBD1	TRBV7-2	TRBJ1-4	.	CASSPKRQGATNEKLFF	TGTGCCAGCAGCCCAAAAAGACAGGGCGCAACTAATGAAAAACTGTTTTTT
.	TRBV28	TRBJ2-1	.	CASSGDVSPTNEQFF	TGTGCCAGCAGTGGAGACGTATCCCCTACAAATGAGCAGTTCTTC
TRBD1	TRBV5-5	TRBJ1-4	few	CASRPSGTGGGKLFF	TGTGCCAGCAGGCCCTCCGGGACAGGGGGCGGAAAACTGTTTTTT
.	TRBV29-1	TRBJ2-1	.	CSVESTALNEQFF	TGCAGCGTTGAAAGCACGGCCCTCAATGAGCAGTTCTTC
.	TRBV18	TRBJ2-1	.	CASSPRANDNEQFF	TGTGCCAGCTCACCGAGGGCAAACGACAATGAGCAGTTCTTC
TRBD2	TRBV7-3	TRBJ2-3	.	CASSVTSGGAWDTQYF	TGTGCCAGCAGCGTGACTAGCGGGGGCGCTTGGGATACGCAGTATTTT
TRBD2	TRBV3-1/TRBV3-2	TRBJ2-2	.	CASSQGVLAGRTGELFF	TGTGCCAGCAGCCAAGGGGTCCTAGCGGGACGCACCGGGGAGCTGTTTTTT
.	TRBV19	TRBJ2-3	.	CASSDLWADTQYF	TGTGCCAGTAGTGACCTTTGGGCAGATACGCAGTATTTT
TRBD2	TRBV19	TRBJ2-1	.	CASRTSGRVTNEQFF	TGTGCCAGTAGGACTAGCGGGCGGGTCACTAATGAGCAGTTCTTC
.	TRBV13	TRBJ2-1	once	CASSSGSSSSYNEQFF	TGTGCCAGCAGCTCAGGGAGCTCTTCATCCTACAATGAGCAGTTCTTC
.	TRBV4-3	TRBJ1-1	once	CASSQGIDTEAFF	TGCGCCAGCAGCCAAGGGATAGACACTGAAGCTTTCTTT
.	TRBV9	TRBJ1-6	.	CASSVGGRRNSPLHF	TGTGCCAGCAGCGTAGGTGGGCGGCGGAATTCACCCCTCCACTTT
.	TRBV3-1/TRBV3-2	TRBJ2-5	few	CASSQGVLRAHTEETQYF	TGTGCCAGCAGCCAAGGGGTTTTGAGGGCACATACAGAAGAGACCCAGTACTTC
.	TRBV6-5	TRBJ1-5	.	CASSQTGAQPQHF	TGTGCCAGCAGCCAGACAGGCGCCCAGCCCCAGCATTTT
.	TRBV5-4	TRBJ1-3	few	CASSLQGPGNTIYF	TGTGCCAGCAGCCTCCAGGGACCTGGAAACACCATATATTTT
TRBD1	TRBV7-9	TRBJ2-1	.	CASSQGQDSYNEQFF	TGTGCCAGCAGCCAGGGACAGGACTCCTACAATGAGCAGTTCTTC
TRBD1	TRBV3-1/TRBV3-2	TRBJ2-2	.	CASSQRTGAWTGELFF	TGTGCCAGCAGCCAAAGAACAGGGGCTTGGACCGGGGAGCTGTTTTTT
.	TRBV4-1	TRBJ2-2	.	CASSRMTETGELFF	TGCGCCAGCAGCCGCATGACTGAGACCGGGGAGCTGTTTTTT
TRBD1	TRBV3-1/TRBV3-2	TRBJ1-2	.	CASSQVGTGGPFDYGYTF	TGTGCCAGCAGCCAAGTCGGGACAGGGGGGCCCTTTGACTATGGCTACACCTTC
.	TRBV5-6	TRBJ2-2	.	CASSSRTRGRPNTGELFF	TGTGCCAGCAGCTCCCGGACTAGGGGGAGGCCGAACACCGGGGAGCTGTTTTTT
.	TRBV15	TRBJ2-2	.	CATSRNRGTGELFF	TGTGCCACCAGCAGAAACCGGGGGACCGGGGAGCTGTTTTTT
.	TRBV7-3	TRBJ2-6	.	CASRLGPSGANVLTF	TGTGCCAGCAGGCTCGGCCCCTCTGGGGCCAACGTCCTGACTTTC
.	TRBV4-3	TRBJ2-5	.	CASSHSIAGSGETQYF	TGCGCCAGCAGCCATTCCATAGCAGGGAGCGGGGAGACCCAGTACTTC
.	TRBV12-3/TRBV12-4	TRBJ2-4	.	CASSPPLGIQYF	TGTGCCAGCAGTCCTCCTTTGGGAATTCAGTACTTC
.	TRBV7-2	TRBJ2-5	.	CASSLGGWYQETQYF	TGTGCCAGCAGCTTAGGCGGGTGGTACCAAGAGACCCAGTACTTC
.	TRBV5-6	TRBJ1-1	.	CASSALDRNTEAFF	TGTGCCAGCAGCGCCCTTGACAGGAACACTGAAGCTTTCTTT
TRBD2	TRBV9	TRBJ2-1	few	CASSPSGSVYNEQFF	TGTGCCAGCAGCCCTAGCGGGAGCGTTTACAATGAGCAGTTCTTC
.	TRBV18	TRBJ2-2	.	CASSPESGNTGELFF	TGTGCCAGCTCACCAGAGAGCGGTAACACCGGGGAGCTGTTTTTT
TRBD1	TRBV27	TRBJ2-5	.	CASSPETGEVQETQYF	TGTGCCAGCAGTCCAGAGACAGGGGAGGTCCAAGAGACCCAGTACTTC
.	TRBV6-5	TRBJ2-6	.	CASSYTNSGANVLTF	TGTGCCAGCAGTTACACAAACTCTGGGGCCAACGTCCTGACTTTC
.	TRBV12-3/TRBV12-4	TRBJ2-7	once	CASSQLAYEQYF	TGTGCCAGCAGCCAACTAGCTTACGAGCAGTACTTC
TRBD1	TRBV3-1/TRBV3-2	TRBJ1-4	.	CASSQYRGRPTNEKLFF	TGTGCCAGCAGCCAATACAGGGGGCGGCCAACTAATGAAAAACTGTTTTTT
.	TRBV4-1	TRBJ1-2	.	CASSRGTGPYYGYTF	TGCGCCAGCAGCCGCGGGACGGGACCGTACTATGGCTACACCTTC
TRBD2	TRBV6-5	TRBJ2-5	.	CASRGLAGVKGTQYF	TGTGCCAGCAGGGGACTAGCGGGAGTAAAGGGGACCCAGTACTTC
TRBD2	TRBV7-9	TRBJ2-1	.	CASSLPGGYNEQFF	TGTGCCAGCAGCTTACCGGGGGGCTACAATGAGCAGTTCTTC
.	TRBV4-3	TRBJ2-2	once	CASSQEAIRGTGELFF	TGCGCCAGCAGCCAAGAAGCTATTAGGGGCACCGGGGAGCTGTTTTTT
.	TRBV7-8	TRBJ2-3	.	CASSLQPDTQYF	TGTGCCAGCAGCCTACAACCAGATACGCAGTATTTT
.	TRBV12-3/TRBV12-4	TRBJ1-5	.	CASSFRVAQPQHF	TGTGCCAGCAGTTTCAGGGTTGCTCAGCCCCAGCATTTT
TRBD1	TRBV18	TRBJ1-4	.	CASSPNGQGGNEKLFF	TGTGCCAGCTCACCAAACGGACAGGGGGGGAATGAAAAACTGTTTTTT
TRBD1	TRBV7-9	TRBJ1-5	.	CASTKDRYQPQHF	TGTGCCAGCACCAAGGACAGGTATCAGCCCCAGCATTTT
TRBD2	TRBV6-2/TRBV6-3	TRBJ2-3	.	CASSYGLAGGGTQYF	TGTGCCAGCAGTTATGGACTAGCGGGAGGTGGTACGCAGTATTTT
.	TRBV5-1	TRBJ1-6	many	CASSLAGGNSPLHF	TGCGCCAGCAGCTTGGCGGGGGGCAATTCACCCCTCCACTTT
TRBD1	TRBV7-6	TRBJ1-3	.	CASSLVWDRSGNTIYF	TGTGCCAGCAGCTTAGTCTGGGACAGATCTGGAAACACCATATATTTT
.	TRBV9	TRBJ1-5	.	CASSAGANQPQHF	TGTGCCAGCAGCGCCGGAGCAAATCAGCCCCAGCATTTT
.	TRBV29-1	TRBJ2-1	.	CSVGAGGSYNEQFF	TGCAGCGTTGGAGCCGGGGGATCCTACAATGAGCAGTTCTTC
.	TRBV5-4	TRBJ1-6	.	CASSLTGHNSPLHF	TGTGCCAGCAGCTTGACAGGACATAATTCACCCCTCCACTTT
.	TRBV28	TRBJ2-3	.	CASSLKYTQYF	TGTGCCAGCAGTTTAAAGTATACGCAGTATTTT
.	TRBV24-1	TRBJ2-3	.	CATSDRDGPRRYTQYF	TGTGCCACCAGTGATCGGGACGGCCCCCGGCGGTATACGCAGTATTTT
.	TRBV9	TRBJ2-3	.	CASSVARRTSTDTQYF	TGTGCCAGCAGCGTAGCTAGGAGAACTAGCACAGATACGCAGTATTTT
.	TRBV5-4	TRBJ1-3	once	CASSSGDLQGNTIYF	TGTGCCAGCAGCTCTGGGGACCTACAAGGGAACACCATATATTTT